The 5 T cell receptor beta chains below come from one sample, sequenced in a study of vaccination and CD4 T cells after COVID-19. Antigens of these TCRs are unknown. Treatment: approximately 9-day PBMC culture with coronavirus spike peptide pools or control peptides (ViraFEST assay). Pre-COVID-19 pandemic sampling (2011-2018) yielded the unexposed donor's CD4+ T cells. Scientists ran DNA taken from cultured CD4+ T cells through the Oncomine TCR Beta short-read assay for sequencing. TCRdb itself ran the PCR reads through MiXCR, one entry per CDR3 protein. The table lists some 9,000 distinct CDR3 sequences, 40% to 50% of them singletons, with 27% in the top ten. Material for sequencing was CD4+ T cells from blood, cultured in vitro. The receptors stem from a human donor in good health.

V and J are TRBV6-2 or TRBV6-3 and TRBJ2-3; TRBD1 is a possible D gene (5 bases). The CDR3 is made up of 17 amino acids. Trimming stripped 2 bases from V and 1 base from J, with 16 bases between. Germline V lookup: CDR1 MNHEY, CDR2 SVGEGT. In DNA form, the CDR3 reads TGTGCCAGCAGTTACCAGGACAAGTCGCTCGGCACAGATACGCAGTATTTT. Its protein is CASSYQDKSLGTDTQYF.

The chain employs TRBV6-1 and TRBJ1-4, with 8 positions matching TRBD1. Losses at the gene ends were 8 bases for V and 7 bases for J; bases not matched to a gene: 12. CDR3 length: 15 residues. The V gene's germline CDR1 is MNHNS and CDR2 SASEGT. CDR3 DNA: TGTGCCAGCTCACCCACTCAGGGGGCAGGTGAAAAACTGTTTTTT. Translated, it gives CASSPTQGAGEKLFF.

The CDR3 loop is CASSSGQGWTEAFF. The CDR3 DNA reads as TGTGCCAGCAGCTCGGGACAGGGTTGGACTGAAGCTTTCTTT. V is TRBV7-9 and J is TRBJ1-1, with TRBD1 identical over 9 bases. V trimming: 4 bases; J trimming: 5 bases; junction bases outside the gene matches: 5. Germline V gives CDR1 SEHNR, CDR2 FQNEAQ (reference sequence). The CDR3 totals 14 residues. The full variable domain, its missing parts supplied by reference TRBV7-9 and TRBJ1-1, is DTGVSQNPRHKITKRGQNVTFRCDPISEHNRLYWYRQTLGQGPEFLTYFQNEAQLEKSRLLSDRFSAERPKGSFSTLEIQRTEQGDSAMYLCASSSGQGWTEAFFGQGTRLTVV.

The chain combines TRBV6-1 with TRBJ1-1; D is undetermined. The CDR3 consists of 15 residues. Per germline, CDR1 MNHNS and CDR2 SASEGT. V lost 4 bases and J 3 bases, leaving 15 bases between the germline ends. CDR3 nucleotide sequence: TGTGCCAGCAGTGCGCGACACTTGCGGGACACTGAAGCTTTCTTT. Amino acids: CASSARHLRDTEAFF.

Only a few counts were recorded for this clonotype. The chain uses TRBV7-2 and TRBJ2-6, with D tentatively TRBD2 (5 bases). Trimming cost V 4 bases and J 0 bases, with 13 bases left between them. The germline CDR1 and CDR2 sequences are SGHTA and FQGNSA. The CDR3 has 17 amino acids. The CDR3 loop reads CASSWRRRGSGANVLTF. In DNA form, the CDR3 reads TGTGCCAGCAGCTGGAGGCGACGGGGCTCTGGGGCCAACGTCCTGACTTTC.